This TCR beta chain was recorded in a study of CD8 T cells in Susac syndrome. Regarding the study as a whole: When the CD4+ T cell repertoires of patients with Susac syndrome were examined, they did not show any clonal expansion.

RNA totalling roughly 0.5 to 1 ug underwent reverse transcription with random hexamers. Multiplex PCR with immunoSEQ amplified the TCR beta CDR3 across 54 Vbeta and 13 Jbeta. TCRdb ran MiXCR on the immunoSEQ multiplex PCR reads and lists one entry per CDR3 protein. This table holds over 150,000 distinct CDR3 sequences, approximately 95% found once. This clonotype was picked up one time. Antigen: not known. Trimming stripped 0 bases from V and 5 bases from J, with 13 bases between. In germline, CDR1 is SGHTA, CDR2 FQGNSA. CDR3 length equals 15 residues. Sequenced: CD4+ T cells from PBMCs. The genes are TRBV7-2 and TRBJ1-1; D is unresolved. The receptor was isolated from a human donor with Susac syndrome. The CDR3 DNA sequence: TGTGCCAGCAGCTTAGCTCCCTTCTTAGAGACTGAAGCTTTCTTT. It is translated as CASSLAPFLETEAFF.